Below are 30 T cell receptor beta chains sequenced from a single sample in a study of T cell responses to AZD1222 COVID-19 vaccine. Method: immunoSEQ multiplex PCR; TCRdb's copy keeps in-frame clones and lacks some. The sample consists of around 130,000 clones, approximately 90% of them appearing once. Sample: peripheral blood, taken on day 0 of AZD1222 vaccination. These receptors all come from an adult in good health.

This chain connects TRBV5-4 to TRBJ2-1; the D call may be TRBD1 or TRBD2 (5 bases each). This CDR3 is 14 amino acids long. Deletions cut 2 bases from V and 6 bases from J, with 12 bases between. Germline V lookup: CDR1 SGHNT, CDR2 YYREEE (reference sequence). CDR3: CASSFLGPPNEQFF. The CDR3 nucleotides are TGTGCCAGCAGCTTTCTGGGACCTCCCAATGAGCAGTTCTTC.

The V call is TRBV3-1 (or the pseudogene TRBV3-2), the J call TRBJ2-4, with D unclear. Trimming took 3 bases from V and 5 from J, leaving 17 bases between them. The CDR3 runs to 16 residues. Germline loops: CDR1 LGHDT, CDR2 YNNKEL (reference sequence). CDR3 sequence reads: CASSHWVPGNQNIQYF. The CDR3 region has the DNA TGTGCCAGCAGCCATTGGGTCCCAGGTAACCAAAACATTCAGTACTTC.

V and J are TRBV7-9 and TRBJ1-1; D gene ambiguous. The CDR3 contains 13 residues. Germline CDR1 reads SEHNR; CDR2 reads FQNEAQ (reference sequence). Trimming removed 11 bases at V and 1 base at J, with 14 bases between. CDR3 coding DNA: TGTGCCTGCACGCGGGTCGAGAACACTGAAGCTTTCTTT. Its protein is CACTRVENTEAFF.

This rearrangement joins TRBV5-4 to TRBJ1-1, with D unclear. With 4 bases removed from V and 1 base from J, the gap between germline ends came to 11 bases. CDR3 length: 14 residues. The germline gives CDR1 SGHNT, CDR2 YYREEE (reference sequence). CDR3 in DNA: TGTGCCAGCAGCCCCGGGAGGGCGAACACTGAAGCTTTCTTT. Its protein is CASSPGRANTEAFF.

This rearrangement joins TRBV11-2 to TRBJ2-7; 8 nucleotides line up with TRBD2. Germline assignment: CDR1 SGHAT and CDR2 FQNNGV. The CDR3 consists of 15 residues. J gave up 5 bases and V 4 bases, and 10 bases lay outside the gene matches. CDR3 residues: CASSSPGLVVHEQYF. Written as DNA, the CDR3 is TGTGCCAGCAGCTCCCCGGGACTAGTTGTCCACGAGCAGTACTTC.

CDR3 sequence reads: CASSLTSASYEQYF. DNA of the CDR3: TGTGCCAGCAGCTTAACGTCGGCTTCCTACGAGCAGTACTTC. The chain links TRBV7-3 to TRBJ2-7; the D is unclear. CDR3 size: 14 residues. V gave up 0 bases and J gave up 1 base, with 7 bases separating them. Per germline, CDR1 SGHTA and CDR2 FQGTGA.

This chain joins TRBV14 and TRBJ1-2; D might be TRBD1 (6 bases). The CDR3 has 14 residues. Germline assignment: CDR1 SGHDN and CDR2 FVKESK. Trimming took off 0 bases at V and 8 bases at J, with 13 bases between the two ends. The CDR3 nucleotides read TGTGCCAGCAGCCAAGATTTGGGGGCGCGGGGCTACACCTTC. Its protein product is CASSQDLGARGYTF.

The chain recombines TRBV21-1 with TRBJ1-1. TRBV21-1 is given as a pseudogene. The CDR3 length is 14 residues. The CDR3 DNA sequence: TGTGCCAGCAGCCCCGGGCCGGATAACACTGAAGCTTTCTTT. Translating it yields CASSPGPDNTEAFF.

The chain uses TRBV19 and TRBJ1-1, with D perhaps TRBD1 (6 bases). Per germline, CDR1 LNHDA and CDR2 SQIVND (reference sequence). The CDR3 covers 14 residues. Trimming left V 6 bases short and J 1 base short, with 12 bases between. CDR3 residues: CASRPGHPNTEAFF. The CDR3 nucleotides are TGTGCCAGTAGGCCGGGACACCCGAACACTGAAGCTTTCTTT.

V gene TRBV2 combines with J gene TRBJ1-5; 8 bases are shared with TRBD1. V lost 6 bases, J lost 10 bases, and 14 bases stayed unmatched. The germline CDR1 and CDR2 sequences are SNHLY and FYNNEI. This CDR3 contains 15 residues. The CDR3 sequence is CASSTIKQGVLPQHF. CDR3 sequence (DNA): TGTGCCAGCAGCACGATAAAACAGGGGGTCTTACCCCAGCATTTT.

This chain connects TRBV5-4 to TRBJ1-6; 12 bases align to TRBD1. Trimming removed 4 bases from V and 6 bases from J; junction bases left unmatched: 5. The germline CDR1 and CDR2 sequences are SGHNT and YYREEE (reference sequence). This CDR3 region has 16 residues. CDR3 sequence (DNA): TGTGCCAGCAGCCAGGGACAGGGGGCACGTAATTCACCCCTCCACTTT. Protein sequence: CASSQGQGARNSPLHF.

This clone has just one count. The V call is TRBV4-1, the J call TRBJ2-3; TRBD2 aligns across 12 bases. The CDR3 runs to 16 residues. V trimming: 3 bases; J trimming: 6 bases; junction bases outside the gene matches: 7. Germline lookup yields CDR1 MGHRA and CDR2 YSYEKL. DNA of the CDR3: TGCGCCAGCAGCCAGCCGACTAGCGGGAGAATTGATACGCAGTATTTT. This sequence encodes CASSQPTSGRIDTQYF.

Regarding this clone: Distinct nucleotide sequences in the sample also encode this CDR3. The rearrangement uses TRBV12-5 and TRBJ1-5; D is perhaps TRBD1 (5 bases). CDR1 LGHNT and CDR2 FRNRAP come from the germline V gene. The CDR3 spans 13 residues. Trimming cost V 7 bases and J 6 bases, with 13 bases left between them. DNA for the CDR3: TGTGCTAGTGCCCGGGGGGGTGGTCAGCCCCAGCATTTT. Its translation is CASARGGGQPQHF.

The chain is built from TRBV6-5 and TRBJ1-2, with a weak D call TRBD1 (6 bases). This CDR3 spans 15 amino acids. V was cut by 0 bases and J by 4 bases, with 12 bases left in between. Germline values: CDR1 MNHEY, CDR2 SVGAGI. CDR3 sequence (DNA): TGTGCCAGCAGTTACTCGCAGGGGCTGGCCTATGGCTACACCTTC. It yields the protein CASSYSQGLAYGYTF.

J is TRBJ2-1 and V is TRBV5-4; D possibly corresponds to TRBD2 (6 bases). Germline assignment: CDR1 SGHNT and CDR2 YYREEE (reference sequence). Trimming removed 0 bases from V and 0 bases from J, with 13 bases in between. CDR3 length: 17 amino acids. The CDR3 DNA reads TGTGCCAGCAGCTTGGATCCCGGACTAACCTCCTACAATGAGCAGTTCTTC. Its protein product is CASSLDPGLTSYNEQFF.

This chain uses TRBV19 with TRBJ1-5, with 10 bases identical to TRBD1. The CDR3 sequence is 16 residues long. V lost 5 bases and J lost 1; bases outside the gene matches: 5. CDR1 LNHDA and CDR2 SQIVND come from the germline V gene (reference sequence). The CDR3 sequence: CASSRGDRGSNQPQHF. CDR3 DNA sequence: TGTGCCAGTAGTCGGGGGGACAGGGGAAGCAATCAGCCCCAGCATTTT.

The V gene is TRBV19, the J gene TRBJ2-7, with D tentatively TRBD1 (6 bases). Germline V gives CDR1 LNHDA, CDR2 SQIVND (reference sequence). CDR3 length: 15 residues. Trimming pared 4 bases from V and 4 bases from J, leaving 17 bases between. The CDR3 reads CASSTPSGHLYEQYF. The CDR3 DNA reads TGTGCCAGTAGTACTCCTTCGGGACACCTATACGAGCAGTACTTC.

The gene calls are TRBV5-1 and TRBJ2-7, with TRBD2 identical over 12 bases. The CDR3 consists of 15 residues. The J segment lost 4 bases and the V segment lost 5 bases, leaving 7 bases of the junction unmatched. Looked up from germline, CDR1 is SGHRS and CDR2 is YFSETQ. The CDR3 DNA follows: TGCGCCAGCAGGAAAACTAGCGGGGGGAGTTACGAGCAGTACTTC. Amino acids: CASRKTSGGSYEQYF.

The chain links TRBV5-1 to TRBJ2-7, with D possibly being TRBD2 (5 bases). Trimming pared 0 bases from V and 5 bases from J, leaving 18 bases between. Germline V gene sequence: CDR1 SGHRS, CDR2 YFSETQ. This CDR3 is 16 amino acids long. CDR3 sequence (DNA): TGCGCCAGCAGCTTGGTTCCCGGGGTACTCCTAGACGAGCAGTACTTC. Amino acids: CASSLVPGVLLDEQYF.

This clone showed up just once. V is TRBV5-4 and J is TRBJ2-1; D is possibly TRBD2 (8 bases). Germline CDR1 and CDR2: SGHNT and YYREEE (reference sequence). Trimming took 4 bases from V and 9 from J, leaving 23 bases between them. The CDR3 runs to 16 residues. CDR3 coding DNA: TGTGCCAGCAGCGACGCCGGGACTAGACGACAGGGTGAGCAGTTCTTC. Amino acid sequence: CASSDAGTRRQGEQFF.

In DNA, the CDR3 is TGTGCCAGCAGCTTAGTAGCGGGAGGAACCGGGGAGCTGTTTTTT. It translates to CASSLVAGGTGELFF. The chain combines TRBV7-2 with TRBJ2-2; 10 bases align to TRBD2. The CDR3 covers 15 residues. After removal of 1 base from V and 5 bases from J, the junction contained 1 base not matched to a gene. The germline V gene encodes CDR1 SGHTA and CDR2 FQGNSA.

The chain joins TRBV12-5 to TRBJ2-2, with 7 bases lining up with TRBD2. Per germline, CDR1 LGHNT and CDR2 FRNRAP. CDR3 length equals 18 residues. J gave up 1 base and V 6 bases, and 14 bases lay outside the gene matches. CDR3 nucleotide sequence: TGTGCTAGTGGCCCCGGGGGGATTGCGAGGGAGAACACCGGGGAGCTGTTTTTT. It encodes CASGPGGIARENTGELFF.

This chain's CDR3 is CAWSVLRGGYNEQFF. For the CDR3, the DNA is TGTGCCTGGAGTGTACTCAGGGGGGGGTACAATGAGCAGTTCTTC. This chain connects TRBV30 to TRBJ2-1, with D perhaps given as TRBD1 or TRBD2 (7 bases each). V lost 0 bases, J lost 4 bases, and 13 bases lay in between. Germline V lookup: CDR1 GTSNPN, CDR2 SVGIG (reference sequence). This CDR3 has 15 amino acids.

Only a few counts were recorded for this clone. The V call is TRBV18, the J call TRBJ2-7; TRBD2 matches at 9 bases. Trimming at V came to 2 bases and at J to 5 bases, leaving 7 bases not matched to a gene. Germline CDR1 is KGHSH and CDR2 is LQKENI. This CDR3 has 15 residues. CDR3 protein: CASSPIAGVADEQYF. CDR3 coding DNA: TGTGCCAGCTCACCAATAGCGGGAGTTGCCGACGAGCAGTACTTC. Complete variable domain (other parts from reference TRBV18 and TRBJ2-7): NAGVMQNPRHLVRRRGQEARLRCSPMKGHSHVYWYRQLPEEGLKFMVYLQKENIIDESGMPKERFSAEFPKEGPSILRIQQVVRGDSAAYFCASSPIAGVADEQYFGPGTRLTVT.

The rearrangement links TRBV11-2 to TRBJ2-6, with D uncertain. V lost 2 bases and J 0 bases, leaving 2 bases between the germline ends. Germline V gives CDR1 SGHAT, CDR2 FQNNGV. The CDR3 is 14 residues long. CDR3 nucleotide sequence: TGTGCCAGCAGCTTAAGCTCTGGGGCCAACGTCCTGACTTTC. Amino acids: CASSLSSGANVLTF. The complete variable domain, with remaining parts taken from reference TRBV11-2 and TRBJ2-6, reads EAGVAQSPRYKIIEKRQSVAFWCNPISGHATLYWYQQILGQGPKLLIQFQNNGVVDDSQLPKDRFSAERLKGVDSTLKIQPAKLEDSAVYLCASSLSSGANVLTFGAGSRLTVL.

CDR3 DNA sequence: TGTGCCACCAGCTACGGCCCGGAGAGTGGAAAACTGTTTTTT. Amino acids: CATSYGPESGKLFF. The chain links TRBV15 to TRBJ1-4; no clear D. This CDR3 is built from 14 residues. Per germline, CDR1 LNHNV and CDR2 YYDKDF (reference sequence). V lost 5 bases and J lost 10, with 17 bases in between.

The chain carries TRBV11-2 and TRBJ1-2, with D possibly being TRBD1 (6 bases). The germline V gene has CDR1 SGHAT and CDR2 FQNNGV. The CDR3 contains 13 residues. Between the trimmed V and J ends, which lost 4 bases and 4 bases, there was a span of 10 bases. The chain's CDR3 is CASSYGTTYGYTF. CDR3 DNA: TGTGCCAGCAGCTACGGGACAACCTATGGCTACACCTTC.

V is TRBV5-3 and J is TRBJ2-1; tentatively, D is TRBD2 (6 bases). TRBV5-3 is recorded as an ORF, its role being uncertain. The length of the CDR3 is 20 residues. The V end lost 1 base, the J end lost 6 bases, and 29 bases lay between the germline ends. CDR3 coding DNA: TGTGCCAGAAGCTTGTGGTACCGGGAACTGCGACTAGATTTTTGCAATGAGCAGTTCTTC. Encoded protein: CARSLWYRELRLDFCNEQFF.

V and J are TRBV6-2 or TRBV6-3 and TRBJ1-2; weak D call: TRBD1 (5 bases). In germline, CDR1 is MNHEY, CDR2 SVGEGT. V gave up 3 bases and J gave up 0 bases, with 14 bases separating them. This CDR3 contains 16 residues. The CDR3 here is CASSYLAGRPNYGYTF. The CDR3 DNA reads TGTGCCAGCAGTTATTTGGCAGGGCGACCTAACTATGGCTACACCTTC.

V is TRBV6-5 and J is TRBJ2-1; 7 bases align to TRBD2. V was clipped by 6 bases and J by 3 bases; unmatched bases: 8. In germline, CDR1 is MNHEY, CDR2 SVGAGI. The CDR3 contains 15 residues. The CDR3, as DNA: TGTGCCAGCAGCATTACTAGCGTCGGCTACAATGAGCAGTTCTTC. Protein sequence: CASSITSVGYNEQFF.